This T cell receptor beta chain was obtained from a study of cytomegalovirus exposure and HLA in healthy donors. Whole-study results and caveats: Donors belonging to an Asian-associated ancestry cluster reportedly showed fewer N-insertions in productive TCRs than the roughly 700-donor mean, according to what a later analysis found. A link between a missense DCLRE1C variant and TCR beta V- and J-gene trimming emerged from a later analysis.

Per germline, CDR1 MNHEY and CDR2 SVGAGI. CDR3 length equals 15 residues. V lost 0 bases and J lost 7, with 12 bases in between. 13 Jbeta primers and 60 Vbeta primers were used for the PCR. Some clones are missing from TCRdb's copy, which holds only in-frame ones; the method was immunoSEQ multiplex PCR. The table records approximately 140,000 clones, almost 85% of them present only once. Comment on this clone: The antigen is undetermined.

Specimen: PBMCs. This TCR derives from a woman aged 40 to 50 in good health and CMV-seronegative. This sequence joins TRBV6-5 and TRBJ1-4; D perhaps matches TRBD1 (5 bases). In DNA form, the CDR3 reads TGTGCCAGCAGTTACTCTATGGTAGACAGTGAAAAACTGTTTTTT. Translating gives CASSYSMVDSEKLFF.